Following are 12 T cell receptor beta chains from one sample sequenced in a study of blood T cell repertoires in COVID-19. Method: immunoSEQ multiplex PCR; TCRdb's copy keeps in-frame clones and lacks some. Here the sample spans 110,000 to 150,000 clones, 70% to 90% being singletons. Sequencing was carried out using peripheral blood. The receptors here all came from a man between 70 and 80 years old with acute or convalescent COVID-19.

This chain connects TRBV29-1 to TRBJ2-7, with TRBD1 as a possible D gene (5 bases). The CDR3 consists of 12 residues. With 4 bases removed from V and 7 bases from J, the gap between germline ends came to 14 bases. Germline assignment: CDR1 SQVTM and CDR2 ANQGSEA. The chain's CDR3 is CSVVRGVREQYF. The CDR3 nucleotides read TGCAGCGTTGTAAGGGGCGTGAGGGAGCAGTACTTC.

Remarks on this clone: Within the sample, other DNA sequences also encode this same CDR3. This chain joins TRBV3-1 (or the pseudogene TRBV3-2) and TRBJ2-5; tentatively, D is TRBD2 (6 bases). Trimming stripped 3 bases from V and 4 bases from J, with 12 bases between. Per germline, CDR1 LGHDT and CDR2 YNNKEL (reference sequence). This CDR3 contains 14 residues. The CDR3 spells CASSQGTGGETQYF. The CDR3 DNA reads TGTGCCAGCAGCCAGGGGACCGGGGGAGAGACCCAGTACTTC.

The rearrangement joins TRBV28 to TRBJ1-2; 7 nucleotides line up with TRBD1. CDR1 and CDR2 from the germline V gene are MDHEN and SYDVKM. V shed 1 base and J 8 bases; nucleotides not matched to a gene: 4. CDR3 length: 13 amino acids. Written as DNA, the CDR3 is TGTGCCAGCAGTTTATCGGGACAGCAAGGCTACACCTTC. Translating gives CASSLSGQQGYTF.

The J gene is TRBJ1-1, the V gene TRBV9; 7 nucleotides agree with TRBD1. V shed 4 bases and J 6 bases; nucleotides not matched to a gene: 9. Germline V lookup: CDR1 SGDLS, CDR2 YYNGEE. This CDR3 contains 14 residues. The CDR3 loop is CASSPRRGASEAFF. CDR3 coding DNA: TGTGCCAGCAGCCCCCGCAGGGGGGCTTCTGAAGCTTTCTTT.

CDR3 nucleotides: TGTGCCAGCAGCTCACGCGGGGTCTCCTATAATTCACCCCTCCACTTT. As protein: CASSSRGVSYNSPLHF. V gene TRBV7-2 combines with J gene TRBJ1-6; D unresolved. V lost 4 bases to trimming and J lost 0 bases, with 10 bases between them. There are 16 residues in the CDR3. The V gene's germline CDR1 is SGHTA and CDR2 FQGNSA. Full variable domain (remainder filled in from reference TRBV7-2 and TRBJ1-6): GAGVSQSPSNKVTEKGKDVELRCDPISGHTALYWYRQSLGQGLEFLIYFQGNSAPDKSGLPSDRFSAERTGGSVSTLTIQRTQQEDSAVYLCASSSRGVSYNSPLHFGNGTRLTVT.

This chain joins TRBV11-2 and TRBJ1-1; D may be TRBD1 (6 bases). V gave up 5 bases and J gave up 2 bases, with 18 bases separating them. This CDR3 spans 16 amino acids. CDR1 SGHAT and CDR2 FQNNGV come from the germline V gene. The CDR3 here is CASSTESGTTNTEAFF. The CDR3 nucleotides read TGTGCCAGCAGCACGGAATCCGGGACAACTAACACTGAAGCTTTCTTT. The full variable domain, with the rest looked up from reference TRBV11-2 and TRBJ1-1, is EAGVAQSPRYKIIEKRQSVAFWCNPISGHATLYWYQQILGQGPKLLIQFQNNGVVDDSQLPKDRFSAERLKGVDSTLKIQPAKLEDSAVYLCASSTESGTTNTEAFFGQGTRLTVV.

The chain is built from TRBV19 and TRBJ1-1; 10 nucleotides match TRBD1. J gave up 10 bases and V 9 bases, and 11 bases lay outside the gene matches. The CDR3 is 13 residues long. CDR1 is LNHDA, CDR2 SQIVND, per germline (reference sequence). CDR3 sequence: CASQTGGNLGAFF. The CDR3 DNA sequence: TGTGCCAGCCAGACAGGGGGCAATTTAGGAGCTTTCTTT.

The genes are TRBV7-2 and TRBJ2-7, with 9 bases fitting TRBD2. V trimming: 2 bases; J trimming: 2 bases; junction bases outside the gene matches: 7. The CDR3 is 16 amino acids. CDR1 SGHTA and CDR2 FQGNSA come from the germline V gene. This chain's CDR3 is CASSLSGRGGPYEQYF. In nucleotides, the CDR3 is TGTGCCAGCAGCTTATCAGGGCGGGGGGGTCCCTACGAGCAGTACTTC.

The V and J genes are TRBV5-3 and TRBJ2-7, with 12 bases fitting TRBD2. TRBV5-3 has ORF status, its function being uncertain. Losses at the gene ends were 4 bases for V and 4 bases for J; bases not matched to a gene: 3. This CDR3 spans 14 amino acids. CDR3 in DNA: TGTGCCAGAAGCCCTAGCGGGGGGGCGTACGAGCAGTACTTC. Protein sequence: CARSPSGGAYEQYF.

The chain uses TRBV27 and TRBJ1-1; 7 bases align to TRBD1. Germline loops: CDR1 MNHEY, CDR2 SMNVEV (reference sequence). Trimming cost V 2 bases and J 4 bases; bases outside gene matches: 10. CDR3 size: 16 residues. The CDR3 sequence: CASSLRRTGVGTEAFF. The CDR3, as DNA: TGTGCCAGCAGTTTACGGCGCACAGGGGTAGGCACTGAAGCTTTCTTT.

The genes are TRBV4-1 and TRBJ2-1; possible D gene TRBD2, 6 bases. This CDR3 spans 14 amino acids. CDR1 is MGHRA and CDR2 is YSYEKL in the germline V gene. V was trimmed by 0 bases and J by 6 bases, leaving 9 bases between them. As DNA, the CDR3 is TGCGCCAGCAGCCAAGATTCCGGGGGCAATGAGCAGTTCTTC. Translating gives CASSQDSGGNEQFF.

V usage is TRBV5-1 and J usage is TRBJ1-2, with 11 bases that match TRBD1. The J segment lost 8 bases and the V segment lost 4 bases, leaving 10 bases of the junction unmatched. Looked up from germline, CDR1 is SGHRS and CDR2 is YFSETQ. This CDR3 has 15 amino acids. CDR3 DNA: TGCGCCAGCAGCACCGGACAGGGGGCTATTGAGGGCTACACCTTC. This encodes CASSTGQGAIEGYTF.